Below, 21 T cell receptor beta chains from the same sample are listed, as sequenced in a study of read filtering for tumor transcriptome and immune sequencing. The library was built from approximately 400 ng RNA with molecular barcoded adaptors for alpha/delta and beta/gamma chains. TCRdb recomputed calls from the reads with MiXCR, one row per CDR3 protein. This sample has roughly 93,000 distinct CDR3 sequences, with around a fifth found just once. What was sequenced was a population of CD138-negative cells sorted from bone marrow. Receptors originate from a donor aged 40 or over with multiple myeloma.

Comment on this clonotype: An end of the junction differs from the germline gene, which may be a read error. V usage is TRBV19 and J usage is TRBJ1-1, with D tentatively TRBD1 (5 bases). This CDR3 has 13 residues. Germline V gene data show CDR1 as LNHDA and CDR2 as SQIVND (reference sequence). CDR3 protein: CASSIPGVTEAFF. As DNA, the CDR3 is TGTGCCAGCAGTATCCCGGGGGTCACTGAAGCTTTCTTT.

As to this clonotype: Because the CDR3 is missing its conserved closing phenylalanine or tryptophan, this is likely a read error. V is TRBV6-5 and J is TRBJ1-1; 7 bases are a match to TRBD1. This CDR3 has 14 amino acids. Losses at the gene ends were 7 bases for V and 5 bases for J; bases not matched to a gene: 10. The germline V gene has CDR1 MNHEY and CDR2 SVGAGI. This CDR3 reads CASKKIRGGTEAFI. The CDR3 DNA reads as TGTGCCAGCAAGAAAATCAGGGGGGGGACTGAAGCTTTCATT.

As concerns this clonotype: An end of the junction differs from the germline gene, which may be a read error. The chain has TRBV12-3 or TRBV12-4 and TRBJ1-1, with D possibly matching TRBD1 (5 bases). The CDR3 length is 14 residues. The CDR3 loop reads CVSSWEGMNTEAFF. The CDR3 region has the DNA TGTGTCAGCAGTTGGGAGGGGATGAACACTGAAGCTTTCTTT.

This clonotype was counted ten times or more. One junction end does not reproduce the germline sequence, and a read error may be involved. This rearrangement joins TRBV2 to TRBJ2-2, with D possibly TRBD2 on 7 matching bases. This CDR3 region has 16 residues. The germline gives CDR1 SNHLY, CDR2 FYNNEI. CDR3 DNA sequence: TGTGCAAGCAAGGAGGGGGGGTTCATGAACACCGGGGAGCTGTTTTTT. Its protein product is CASKEGGFMNTGELFF.

This clonotype came up many times. The genes are TRBV7-8 and TRBJ2-1, with 7 bases aligning to TRBD2. Germline V gives CDR1 SGHVS, CDR2 FQNEAQ. This CDR3 spans 16 amino acids. The junction had 6 bases not matched to a gene; V was cut back by 2 bases and J by 2 bases. CDR3 residues: CASSLLRRGAYNEQFF. For the CDR3, the DNA is TGTGCCAGCAGCTTACTTAGACGGGGGGCCTACAATGAGCAGTTCTTC.

This clonotype was detected ten times or more. This chain joins TRBV20-1 and TRBJ2-5; no clear D gene. Germline V gene data show CDR1 as DFQATT and CDR2 as SNEGSKA (reference sequence). Trimming removed 2 bases from V and 5 bases from J, with 12 bases in between. The CDR3 sequence is 13 residues long. CDR3 nucleotide sequence: TGCAGTGCTAGATCGGGTTACCTGGAGACCCAGTACTTC. This translates into CSARSGYLETQYF.

This clonotype was counted many times. J is TRBJ2-1 and V is TRBV29-1; no reliable D call. CDR3 length: 15 residues. The V end lost 3 bases, the J end lost 0 bases, and 12 bases lay between the germline ends. Germline V gene sequence: CDR1 SQVTM, CDR2 ANQGSEA. Here the CDR3 reads CSVDGLDLSYNEQFF. The CDR3 DNA reads as TGCAGCGTTGACGGGTTGGATCTCTCCTACAATGAGCAGTTCTTC.

This clonotype has more than one count but fewer than ten. This clone may be a read error of a much larger clone one base away. The chain employs TRBV7-9 and TRBJ2-2; D is possibly TRBD1 (6 bases). V was cut by 6 bases and J by 4 bases, with 15 bases left in between. The CDR3 totals 15 residues. Germline assignment: CDR1 SEHNR and CDR2 FQNEAQ (reference sequence). Written as DNA, the CDR3 is TGTGCCAGCAGAGCCCCGGACAGACTCACCGGGGAGCTGTTTTTT. Protein sequence: CASRAPDRLTGELFF.

This chain uses TRBV6-6 with TRBJ1-6; D unresolved. V lost 6 bases and J 5 bases, leaving 8 bases between the germline ends. The CDR3 consists of 13 residues. Germline CDR1 and CDR2: MNHNY and SVGAGI (reference sequence). For the CDR3, the DNA is TGTGCCAGCAGGGGGTTCGATAATTCACCCCTCCACTTT. This codes for CASRGFDNSPLHF.

Comment on this clonotype: A much larger clone lies one base from this, so it may be a read error. The conserved closing phenylalanine or tryptophan is absent in this CDR3, likely reflecting a read error. V and J are TRBV28 and TRBJ1-1; D gene uncertain. This CDR3 region has 11 residues. Looked up from germline, CDR1 is MDHEN and CDR2 is SYDVKM. V was trimmed by 6 bases and J by 3 bases, leaving 5 bases between them. The CDR3 reads CASRDDTEAFL. CDR3 sequence (DNA): TGTGCCAGCAGGGACGACACTGAAGCTTTCTTG.

The J gene is TRBJ2-2, the V gene TRBV2; maybe TRBD1 (5 bases). Germline V gene data show CDR1 as SNHLY and CDR2 as FYNNEI. CDR3 size: 14 residues. Trimming removed 7 bases from V and 8 bases from J, with 17 bases in between. CDR3 sequence reads: CASNSRTRSGELFF. In DNA form, the CDR3 reads TGTGCCAGCAATTCTCGGACAAGGTCGGGGGAGCTGTTTTTT.

This clonotype was seen repeatedly, ten times or more. The chain employs TRBV27 and TRBJ2-2, with 14 positions matching TRBD2. Germline V CDR1 and CDR2: MNHEY, SMNVEV (reference sequence). The CDR3 contains 18 residues. V gave up 5 bases and J gave up 8 bases; unmatched junction bases: 13. This CDR3 is CASSPRLAGGRKLGELFF. DNA for the CDR3: TGTGCCAGCAGTCCTCGACTAGCGGGGGGGCGTAAGTTGGGGGAGCTGTTTTTT.

At least ten counts were recorded for this clonotype. The gene calls are TRBV6-6 and TRBJ1-1; possibly TRBD1 for D (6 bases). The CDR3 sequence is 15 residues long. CDR1 MNHNY and CDR2 SVGAGI come from the germline V gene (reference sequence). Trimming removed 3 bases from V and 4 bases from J, with 15 bases in between. The CDR3 sequence is CASSYTEGGFTEAFF. CDR3 nucleotide sequence: TGTGCCAGCAGTTATACGGAGGGGGGATTCACTGAAGCTTTCTTT.

The chain links TRBV7-8 to TRBJ2-7; D remains unclear. The V end lost 3 bases, the J end lost 3 bases, and 12 bases lay between the germline ends. The CDR3 length is 14 residues. Germline CDR1 SGHVS, CDR2 FQNEAQ. The CDR3 region has the DNA TGTGCCAGCAGCTTGAGCAGTTTAAACTACGAGCAGTACTTC. Its translation: CASSLSSLNYEQYF. Full variable domain (outside the CDR3, taken from reference TRBV7-8 and TRBJ2-7): GAGVSQSPRYKVAKRGQDVALRCDPISGHVSLFWYQQALGQGPEFLTYFQNEAQLDKSGLPSDRFFAERPEGSVSTLKIQRTQQEDSAVYLCASSLSSLNYEQYFGPGTRLTVT.

At least ten counts were recorded for this clonotype. The chain carries TRBV7-9 and TRBJ1-2, with 10 bases matching TRBD1. V gave up 5 bases and J gave up 8 bases; unmatched junction bases: 8. Germline values: CDR1 SEHNR, CDR2 FQNEAQ (reference sequence). The CDR3 length is 14 residues. CDR3 DNA: TGTGCCAGCAGCCCCGAGACAGGGGGCAACGGCTACACCTTC. Translating it yields CASSPETGGNGYTF.

Many counts were recorded for this clonotype. The chain couples TRBV20-1 to TRBJ1-1; tentative D call: TRBD1 (6 bases). Germline V gene sequence: CDR1 DFQATT, CDR2 SNEGSKA (reference sequence). CDR3 length: 14 amino acids. The ends were cut back, 3 bases at V and 4 bases at J, with 15 bases in the middle. This chain's CDR3 is CSASPGGPGTEAFF. In nucleotides, the CDR3 is TGCAGTGCTAGCCCCGGGGGGCCCGGCACTGAAGCTTTCTTT.

J is TRBJ2-5 and V is TRBV7-8; D is uncertain. The CDR3 runs to 13 residues. Trimming shortened V by 1 base and J by 7 bases, and 10 bases separated the two germline ends. The germline CDR1 and CDR2 sequences are SGHVS and FQNEAQ. The CDR3: CASSLESERTQYF. The CDR3 nucleotides read TGTGCCAGCAGCTTAGAATCAGAGCGGACCCAGTACTTC.

The table lists this clonotype with many counts. The V and J genes are TRBV19 and TRBJ2-1; D is uncertain. The V end was cut by 7 bases, the J end by 6 bases, with 13 bases between. This CDR3 spans 13 amino acids. The germline V gene encodes CDR1 LNHDA and CDR2 SQIVND (reference sequence). CDR3 nucleotide sequence: TGTGCCAGTACTACCCTGGCGGCCAATGAGCAGTTCTTC. It yields the protein CASTTLAANEQFF.

This clonotype was recorded at least ten times. V gene TRBV20-1 combines with J gene TRBJ2-7, with unresolved D. The CDR3 loop spans 12 amino acids. From germline, CDR1 is DFQATT and CDR2 SNEGSKA (reference sequence). V was pared by 1 base and J by 5 bases, with 9 bases between. The CDR3 DNA follows: TGCAGTGCTAGAGGAAATTCAGACGAGCAGTACTTC. This encodes CSARGNSDEQYF.

This clonotype was counted a few times. The chain joins TRBV2 to TRBJ2-7; D is uncertain. Germline lookup yields CDR1 SNHLY and CDR2 FYNNEI. Trimming pared 9 bases from V and 4 bases from J, leaving 13 bases between. This CDR3 comprises 12 residues. The CDR3 here is CASRSLGYEQYF. The DNA of the CDR3 is TGTGCCAGTCGGAGCCTCGGGTACGAGCAGTACTTC.

This clonotype was seen many times. The J gene is TRBJ1-1, the V gene TRBV5-1; TRBD1 is a possible D gene (6 bases). The CDR3 runs to 14 residues. The ends were cut back, 1 base at V and 5 bases at J, with 12 bases in the middle. Germline CDR1 and CDR2: SGHRS and YFSETQ. The CDR3 DNA reads TGCGCCAGCAGCTTGTACACAGGGCGGACTGAAGCTTTCTTT. Translated, it gives CASSLYTGRTEAFF.